This entry features one TCR beta chain sequence. These data are taken from a study of control samples from healthy donors and cancer patients. This table comes from immunoSEQ multiplex PCR, and its TCRdb copy is limited to in-frame clones, with some not included. The table includes more than 70,000 clones, 90% to 95% detected once. Per the germline V gene, CDR1 is WSHSY and CDR2 is SAAADI. This CDR3 is 13 amino acids long. The germline V and J ends were trimmed by 7 bases and 2 bases, with 11 bases remaining between them. This receptor was obtained from a woman aged 30 to 39 in good health. The sequenced sample consisted of blood. The gene calls are TRBV10-2 and TRBJ1-1, with a weak D call TRBD1 (5 bases). CDR3 DNA: TGCGCCAGCATCCTTCAGGGAAACACTGAAGCTTTCTTT. It translates to CASILQGNTEAFF.